The entry that follows covers one TCR beta chain sequence. What it binds is not known. The sample belongs to a study of cytomegalovirus exposure and HLA in healthy donors. PCR employed 60 Vbeta and 13 Jbeta primers. The method was immunoSEQ multiplex PCR; TCRdb's version includes in-frame clones alone and lacks a portion of them. This sample carries about 220,000 clones, 75% to 90% of them seen once, and the ten largest clones take roughly 0.7%. Study results and caveats: Diagnosis of cytomegalovirus status made by the classifier reportedly showed high specificity and sensitivity.

The sequence derives from a boy younger than 10 in good health and CMV-seronegative. The specimen sequenced was PBMCs.

The CDR3 loop is CASSENRGSNQPQHF. CDR3 coding DNA: TGTGCCAGCAGTGAAAATAGAGGTAGCAATCAGCCCCAGCATTTT. V usage is TRBV2 and J usage is TRBJ1-5; D is uncertain. V dropped 2 bases and J dropped 0 bases, with 8 bases sitting between them. The CDR3 sequence is 15 residues long. The germline gives CDR1 SNHLY, CDR2 FYNNEI.